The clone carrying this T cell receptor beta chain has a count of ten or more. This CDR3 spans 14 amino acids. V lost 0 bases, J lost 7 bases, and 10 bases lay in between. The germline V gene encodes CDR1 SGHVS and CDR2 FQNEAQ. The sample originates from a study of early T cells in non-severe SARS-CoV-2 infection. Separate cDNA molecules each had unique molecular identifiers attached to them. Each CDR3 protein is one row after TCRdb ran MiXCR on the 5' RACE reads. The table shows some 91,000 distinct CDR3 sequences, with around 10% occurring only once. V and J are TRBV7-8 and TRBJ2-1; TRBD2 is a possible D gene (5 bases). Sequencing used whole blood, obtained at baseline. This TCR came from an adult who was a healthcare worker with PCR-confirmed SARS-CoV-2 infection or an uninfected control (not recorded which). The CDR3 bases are TGTGCCAGCAGCTTAGCGCGGACTTGGAATGAGCAGTTCTTC. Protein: CASSLARTWNEQFF.